This T cell receptor beta chain was identified during a study of OX40 agonist ivuxolimab in advanced cancers. On the study more broadly: Patients receiving dose escalation had hepatocellular carcinoma, melanoma, renal cell or head and neck cancer.

Using immunoSEQ multiplex PCR, the repertoire was profiled, and TCRdb retains in-frame clones only, with some absent. The table has tens of thousands of clones, 65% to 90% seen once. As to this clone: Its antigen is not known.

Germline lookup yields CDR1 SGHVS and CDR2 FQNEAQ. This CDR3 is 13 amino acids long. The V end was cut by 1 base, the J end by 6 bases, with 9 bases between. Study-level points and caveats: Relative to CD4+ cells, CD8+ T cells on average had more expanded clones.

This specimen consisted of CD4+ or CD8+ T cells sorted from blood, obtained in a trial of the OX40 agonist ivuxolimab. The rearrangement uses TRBV7-8 and TRBJ1-1; D gene uncertain. This TCR came from an adult with an advanced solid tumor such as melanoma, head and neck, liver or kidney cancer. CDR3 bases: TGTGCCAGCAGCTTAGTTACAGAAGCTGAAGCTTTCTTT. It codes for CASSLVTEAEAFF.